This T cell receptor beta chain originates from a study of T cell responses to AZD1222 COVID-19 vaccine. Whole-study context: Combined were second doses at about 4 or about 12 weeks.

Turning to this clone: Its antigen is unknown.

In germline, CDR1 is SQVTM, CDR2 ANQGSEA. Trimming took 6 bases from V and 4 from J, leaving 12 bases between them. This CDR3 has 12 amino acids. Study findings and constraints: The study identified only six AZD1222 recipients as seropositive at baseline.

Assay used: immunoSEQ multiplex PCR; TCRdb lists only in-frame clones, some missing. The sample has about 120,000 clones, less than 90% seen once. Sequencing was performed on peripheral blood, taken on day 0 of AZD1222 vaccination. This clonotype was obtained from an adult in good health. The rearrangement uses TRBV29-1 and TRBJ2-5; D is perhaps TRBD1 or TRBD2 (5 bases each). The CDR3 DNA sequence: TGCAGCGTCCGTCAGGGACGAGAGACCCAGTACTTC. Residues: CSVRQGRETQYF.